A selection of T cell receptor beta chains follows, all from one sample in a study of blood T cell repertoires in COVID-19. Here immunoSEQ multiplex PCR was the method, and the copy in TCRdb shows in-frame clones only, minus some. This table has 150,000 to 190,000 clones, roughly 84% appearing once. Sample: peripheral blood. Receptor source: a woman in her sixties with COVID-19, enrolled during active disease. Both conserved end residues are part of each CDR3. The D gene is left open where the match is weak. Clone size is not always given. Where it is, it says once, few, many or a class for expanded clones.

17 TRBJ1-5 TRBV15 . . CATSRDPPSGGNQPQHF TGTGCCACCAGCAGAGATCCCCCGTCGGGGGGCAATCAGCCCCAGCATTTT
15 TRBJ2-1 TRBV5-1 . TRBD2 CASSLTSGRIDEQFF TGCGCCAGCAGCCTGACTAGCGGGAGAATTGATGAGCAGTTCTTC
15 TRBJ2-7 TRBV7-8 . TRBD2 CASSLVTGRSYEQYF TGTGCCAGCAGCTTAGTAACCGGGAGGAGTTACGAGCAGTACTTC
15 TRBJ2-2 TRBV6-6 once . CASSEGGMGAGELFF TGTGCCAGCAGCGAAGGGGGAATGGGGGCCGGGGAGCTGTTTTTT
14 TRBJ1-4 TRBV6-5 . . CAGSRDPKDEKLFF TGTGCCGGCTCGCGGGATCCTAAAGATGAAAAACTGTTTTTT
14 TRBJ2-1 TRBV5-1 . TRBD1 CASSSGTGGNEQFF TGCGCCAGCAGCTCGGGGACAGGAGGCAATGAGCAGTTCTTC
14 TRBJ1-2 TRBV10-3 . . CAISEPGLPDGYTF TGTGCCATCAGTGAGCCCGGACTCCCGGATGGCTACACCTTC
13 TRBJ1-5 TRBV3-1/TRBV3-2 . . CASSQALNQPQHF TGTGCCAGCAGCCAAGCCCTTAATCAGCCCCAGCATTTT
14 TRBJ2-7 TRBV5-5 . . CASSFSSVSYEQYF TGTGCCAGCAGCTTCTCTAGCGTCTCCTACGAGCAGTACTTC
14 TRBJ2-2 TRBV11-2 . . CASSTTGFTGELFF TGTGCCAGCAGCACTACAGGGTTCACCGGGGAGCTGTTTTTT
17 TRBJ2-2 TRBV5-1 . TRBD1 CASSFGGKQGVTGELFF TGCGCCAGCAGCTTCGGAGGGAAACAGGGGGTAACCGGGGAGCTGTTTTTT
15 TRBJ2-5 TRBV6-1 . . CASSEMRGGSETQYF TGTGCCAGCAGTGAAATGAGGGGGGGTTCGGAGACCCAGTACTTC
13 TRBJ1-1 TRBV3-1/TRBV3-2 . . CASSPLGGAEAFF TGTGCCAGCAGCCCCCTCGGCGGGGCAGAAGCTTTCTTT
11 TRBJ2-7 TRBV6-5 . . CASRDIYEQYF TGTGCCAGCAGGGACATCTACGAGCAGTACTTC
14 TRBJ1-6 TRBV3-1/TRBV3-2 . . CASSSQVYNSPLHF TGTGCCAGCAGCTCACAGGTTTATAATTCACCCCTCCACTTT